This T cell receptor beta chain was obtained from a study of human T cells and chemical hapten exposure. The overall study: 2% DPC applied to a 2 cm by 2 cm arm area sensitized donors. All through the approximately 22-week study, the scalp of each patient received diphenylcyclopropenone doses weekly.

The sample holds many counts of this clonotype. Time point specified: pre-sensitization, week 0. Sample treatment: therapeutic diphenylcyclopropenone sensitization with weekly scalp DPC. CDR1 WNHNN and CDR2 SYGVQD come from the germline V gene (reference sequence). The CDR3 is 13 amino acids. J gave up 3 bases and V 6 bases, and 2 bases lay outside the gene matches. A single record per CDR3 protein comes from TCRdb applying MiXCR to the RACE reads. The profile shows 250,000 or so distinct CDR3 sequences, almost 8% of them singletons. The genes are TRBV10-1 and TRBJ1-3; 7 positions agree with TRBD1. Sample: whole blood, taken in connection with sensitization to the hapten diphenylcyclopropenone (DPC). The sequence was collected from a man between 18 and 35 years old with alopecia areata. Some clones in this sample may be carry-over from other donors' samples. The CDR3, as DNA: TGCGCCAGCAGCGGGACAGTTGGAAACACCATATATTTT. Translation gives CASSGTVGNTIYF.